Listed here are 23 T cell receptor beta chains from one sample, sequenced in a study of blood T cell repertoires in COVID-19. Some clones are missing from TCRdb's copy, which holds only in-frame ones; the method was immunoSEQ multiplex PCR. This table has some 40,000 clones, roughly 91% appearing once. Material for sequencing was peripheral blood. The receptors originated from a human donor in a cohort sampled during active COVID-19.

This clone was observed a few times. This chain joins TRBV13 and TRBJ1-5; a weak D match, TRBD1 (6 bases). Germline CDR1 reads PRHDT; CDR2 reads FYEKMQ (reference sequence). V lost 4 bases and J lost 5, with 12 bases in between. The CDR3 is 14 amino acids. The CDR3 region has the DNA TGTGCCAGCAGCTCTAGGACAGCTTATCAGCCCCAGCATTTT. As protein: CASSSRTAYQPQHF.

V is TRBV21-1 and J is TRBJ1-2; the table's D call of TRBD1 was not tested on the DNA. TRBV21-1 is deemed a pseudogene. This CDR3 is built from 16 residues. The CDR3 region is CASSKLPTATNYGYTF. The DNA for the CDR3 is TGTGCCAGCAGCAAACTCCCGACAGCGACTAACTATGGCTACACCTTC.

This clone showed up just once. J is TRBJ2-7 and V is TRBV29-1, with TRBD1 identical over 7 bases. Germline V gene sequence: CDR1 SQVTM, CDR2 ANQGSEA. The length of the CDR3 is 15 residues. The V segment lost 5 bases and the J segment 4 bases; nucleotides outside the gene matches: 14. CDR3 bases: TGCAGCGTTTATTTTACAGGGGCTTCGTCTTACGAGCAGTACTTC. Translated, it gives CSVYFTGASSYEQYF.

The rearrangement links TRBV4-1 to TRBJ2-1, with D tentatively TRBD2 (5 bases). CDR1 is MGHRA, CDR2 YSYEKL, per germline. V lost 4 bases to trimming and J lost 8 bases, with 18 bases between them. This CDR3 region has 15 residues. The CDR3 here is CASSPWESRVDEQFF. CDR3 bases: TGCGCCAGCAGCCCATGGGAATCGCGGGTCGATGAGCAGTTCTTC.

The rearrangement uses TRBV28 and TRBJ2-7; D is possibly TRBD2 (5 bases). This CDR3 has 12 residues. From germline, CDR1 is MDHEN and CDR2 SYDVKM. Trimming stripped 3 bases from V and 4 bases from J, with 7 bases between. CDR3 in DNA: TGTGCCAGCAGTTTTAGCGCTTACGAGCAGTACTTC. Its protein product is CASSFSAYEQYF.

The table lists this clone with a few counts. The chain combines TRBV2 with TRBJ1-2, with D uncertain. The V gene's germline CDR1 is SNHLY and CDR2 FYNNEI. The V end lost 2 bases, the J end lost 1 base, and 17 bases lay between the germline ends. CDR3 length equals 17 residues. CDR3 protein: CASSEYVGSAGNYGYTF. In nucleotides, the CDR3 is TGTGCCAGCAGTGAATACGTCGGGTCAGCTGGTAACTATGGCTACACCTTC.

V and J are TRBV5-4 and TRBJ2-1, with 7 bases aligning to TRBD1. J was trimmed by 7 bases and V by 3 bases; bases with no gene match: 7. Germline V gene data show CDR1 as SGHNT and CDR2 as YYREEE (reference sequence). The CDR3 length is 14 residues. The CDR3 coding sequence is TGTGCCAGCAGCTCACAGGGGCCAGGAAATGAGCAGTTCTTC. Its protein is CASSSQGPGNEQFF.

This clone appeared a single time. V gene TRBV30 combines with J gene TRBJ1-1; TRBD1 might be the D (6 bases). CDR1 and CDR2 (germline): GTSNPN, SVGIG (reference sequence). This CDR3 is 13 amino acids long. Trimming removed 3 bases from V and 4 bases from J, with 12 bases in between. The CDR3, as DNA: TGTGCCTGGAGGGGGGGGCTAGTCACTGAAGCTTTCTTT. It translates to CAWRGGLVTEAFF.

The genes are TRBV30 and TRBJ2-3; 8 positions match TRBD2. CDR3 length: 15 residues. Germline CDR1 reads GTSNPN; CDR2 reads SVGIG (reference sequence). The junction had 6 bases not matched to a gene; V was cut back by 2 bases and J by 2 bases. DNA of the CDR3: TGTGCCTGGAGTTCCCTAGCGGGTTCCACAGATACGCAGTATTTT. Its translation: CAWSSLAGSTDTQYF.

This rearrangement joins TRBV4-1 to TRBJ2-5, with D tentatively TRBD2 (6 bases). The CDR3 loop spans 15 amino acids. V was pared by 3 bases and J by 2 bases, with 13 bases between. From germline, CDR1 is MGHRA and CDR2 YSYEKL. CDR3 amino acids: CASSQLGLSQETQYF. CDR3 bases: TGCGCCAGCAGCCAGTTAGGACTATCGCAAGAGACCCAGTACTTC.

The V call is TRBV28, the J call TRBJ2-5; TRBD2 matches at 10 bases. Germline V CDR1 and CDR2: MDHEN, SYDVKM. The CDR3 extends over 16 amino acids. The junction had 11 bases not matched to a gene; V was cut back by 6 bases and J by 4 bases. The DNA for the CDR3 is TGTGCCAGCAGCCCTTCCGGGACTAGCGTAGGAGAGACCCAGTACTTC. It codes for CASSPSGTSVGETQYF.

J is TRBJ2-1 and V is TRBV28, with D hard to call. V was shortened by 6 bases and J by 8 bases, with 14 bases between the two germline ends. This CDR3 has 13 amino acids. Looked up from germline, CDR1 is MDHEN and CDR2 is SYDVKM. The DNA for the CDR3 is TGTGCCAGCAGCTCCGACTTGCACCATGAGCAGTTCTTC. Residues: CASSSDLHHEQFF. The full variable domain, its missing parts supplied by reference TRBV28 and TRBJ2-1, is DVKVTQSSRYLVKRTGEKVFLECVQDMDHENMFWYRQDPGLGLRLIYFSYDVKMKEKGDIPEGYSVSREKKERFSLILESASTNQTSMYLCASSSDLHHEQFFGPGTRLTVL.

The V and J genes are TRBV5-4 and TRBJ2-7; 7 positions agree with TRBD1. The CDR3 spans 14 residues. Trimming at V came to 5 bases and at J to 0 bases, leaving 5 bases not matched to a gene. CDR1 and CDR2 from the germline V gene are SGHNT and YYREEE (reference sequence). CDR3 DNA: TGTGCCAGCAGGCAAGACAGGGTCTCCTACGAGCAGTACTTC. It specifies CASRQDRVSYEQYF.

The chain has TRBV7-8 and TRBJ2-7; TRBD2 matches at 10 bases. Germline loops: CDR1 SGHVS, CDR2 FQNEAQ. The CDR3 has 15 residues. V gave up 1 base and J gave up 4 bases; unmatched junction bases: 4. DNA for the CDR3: TGTGCCAGCAGCTTAGAAACTAGCGGGAAGTACGAGCAGTACTTC. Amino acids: CASSLETSGKYEQYF.

CDR3 protein: CASSLMASGRREQFF. DNA of the CDR3: TGTGCCAGCAGCTTAATGGCTAGCGGGAGGCGGGAGCAGTTCTTC. The chain combines TRBV7-3 with TRBJ2-1; TRBD2 matches 11 bases. Germline CDR1 SGHTA, CDR2 FQGTGA. CDR3 length equals 15 residues. The V segment lost 1 base and the J segment 10 bases; nucleotides outside the gene matches: 6. The complete variable domain, with remaining parts taken from reference TRBV7-3 and TRBJ2-1, reads GAGVSQTPSNKVTEKGKYVELRCDPISGHTALYWYRQSLGQGPEFLIYFQGTGAADDSGLPNDRFFAVRPEGSVSTLKIQRTERGDSAVYLCASSLMASGRREQFFGPGTRLTVL.

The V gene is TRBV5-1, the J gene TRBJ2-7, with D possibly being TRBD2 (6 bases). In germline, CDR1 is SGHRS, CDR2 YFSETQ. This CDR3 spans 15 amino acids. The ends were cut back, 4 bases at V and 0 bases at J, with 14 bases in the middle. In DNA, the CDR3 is TGCGCCAGCAGCCGTGGAGGGAGGACCTCCTACGAGCAGTACTTC. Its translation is CASSRGGRTSYEQYF.

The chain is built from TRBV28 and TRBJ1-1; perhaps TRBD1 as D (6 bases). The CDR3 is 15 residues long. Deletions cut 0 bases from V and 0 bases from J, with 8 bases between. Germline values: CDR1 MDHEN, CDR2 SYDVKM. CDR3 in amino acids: CASSLWDRLNTEAFF. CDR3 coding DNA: TGTGCCAGCAGTTTATGGGACAGATTGAACACTGAAGCTTTCTTT.

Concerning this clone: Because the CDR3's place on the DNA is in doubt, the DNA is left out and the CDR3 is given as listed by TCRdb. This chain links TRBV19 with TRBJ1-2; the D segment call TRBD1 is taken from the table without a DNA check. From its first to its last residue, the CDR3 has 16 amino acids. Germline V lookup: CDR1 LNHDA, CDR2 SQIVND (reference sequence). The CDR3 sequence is CASTSVGTGPNYGYTF.

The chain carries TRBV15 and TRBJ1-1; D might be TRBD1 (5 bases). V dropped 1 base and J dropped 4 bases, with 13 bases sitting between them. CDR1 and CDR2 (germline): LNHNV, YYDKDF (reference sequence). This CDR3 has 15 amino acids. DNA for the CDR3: TGTGCCACCAGCAGAGGGCGGGGCAGTGGCACTGAAGCTTTCTTT. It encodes CATSRGRGSGTEAFF.

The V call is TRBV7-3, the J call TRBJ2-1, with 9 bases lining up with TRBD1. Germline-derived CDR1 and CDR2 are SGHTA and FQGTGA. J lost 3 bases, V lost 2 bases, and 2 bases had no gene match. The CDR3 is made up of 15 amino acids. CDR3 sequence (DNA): TGTGCCAGCAGCTTATCGACAGGGGGCTACAATGAGCAGTTCTTC. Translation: CASSLSTGGYNEQFF.

In DNA form, the CDR3 reads TGCGCCAGCAGTGACTGGGACAGGGTTTCCGGGGAGCTGTTTTTT. Translation: CASSDWDRVSGELFF. The V gene is TRBV10-2, the J gene TRBJ2-2; 9 bases are a match to TRBD1. The CDR3 covers 15 residues. V trimming: 3 bases; J trimming: 6 bases; junction bases outside the gene matches: 5. From germline, CDR1 is WSHSY and CDR2 SAAADI.

The CDR3 DNA is TGTGCCAGCAGCTTAATACAGACTAATTCACCCCTCCACTTT. Protein sequence: CASSLIQTNSPLHF. The chain carries TRBV7-9 and TRBJ1-6; D gene unclear. The CDR3 extends over 14 amino acids. Trimming took off 2 bases at V and 6 bases at J, with 8 bases between the two ends. In germline, CDR1 is SEHNR, CDR2 FQNEAQ (reference sequence).

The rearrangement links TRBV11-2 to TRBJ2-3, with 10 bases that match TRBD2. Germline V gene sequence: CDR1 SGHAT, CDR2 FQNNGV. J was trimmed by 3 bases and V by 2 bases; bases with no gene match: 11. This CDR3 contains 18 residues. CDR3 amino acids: CASSLRYPSGSWTDTQYF. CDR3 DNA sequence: TGTGCCAGCAGCTTACGATATCCTAGCGGGAGTTGGACAGATACGCAGTATTTT.